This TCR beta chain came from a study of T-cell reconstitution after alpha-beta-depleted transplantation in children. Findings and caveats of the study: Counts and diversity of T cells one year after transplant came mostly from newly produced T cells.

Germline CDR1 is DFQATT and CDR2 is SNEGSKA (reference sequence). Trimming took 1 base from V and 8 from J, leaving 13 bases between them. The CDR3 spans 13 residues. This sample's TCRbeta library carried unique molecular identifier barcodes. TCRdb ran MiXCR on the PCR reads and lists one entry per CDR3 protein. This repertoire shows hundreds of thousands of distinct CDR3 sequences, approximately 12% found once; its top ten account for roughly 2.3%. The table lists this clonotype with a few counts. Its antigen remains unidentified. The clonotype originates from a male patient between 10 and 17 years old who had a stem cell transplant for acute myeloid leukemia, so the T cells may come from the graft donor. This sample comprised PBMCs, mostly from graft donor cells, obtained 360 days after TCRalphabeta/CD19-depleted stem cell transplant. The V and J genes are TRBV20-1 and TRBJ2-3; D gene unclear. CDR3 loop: CSARAWLLSTQYF. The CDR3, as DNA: TGCAGTGCTAGAGCGTGGCTTTTGAGTACGCAGTATTTT.